This T cell receptor beta chain was captured by sequencing in a study of blood T cell repertoires in COVID-19. Study information: Material from acute and convalescent COVID-19 was sourced from the United States, Italy and Spain.

The CDR3 length is 19 residues. Germline V gene sequence: CDR1 LNHDA, CDR2 SQIVND (reference sequence). Losses at the gene ends were 5 bases for V and 5 bases for J; bases not matched to a gene: 15. Under the authors' procedure: Reference gene primer amplification gave estimated nucleated cell counts. Clones were read by immunoSEQ multiplex PCR, and TCRdb kept only the in-frame ones, dropping some. The V and J calls and the clone size are those of that table, but D and trimming were determined from the DNA. The table has approximately 150,000 clones, 85% to 90% seen once. The sequenced material came from peripheral blood. This sequence originates from a man in his sixties or seventies with active COVID-19. The chain links TRBV19 to TRBJ2-3; 14 bases align to TRBD2. CDR3: CASSPLSGLAGAMGDTQYF. The CDR3 bases are TGTGCCAGTAGTCCCCTATCGGGACTAGCGGGAGCGATGGGAGATACGCAGTATTTT.